The next 7 T cell receptor beta chains were all read from a single sample in a study of cytomegalovirus exposure and HLA in healthy donors. Primers: 60 Vbeta forward and 13 Jbeta reverse. The data were produced by immunoSEQ multiplex PCR, yet TCRdb's version contains in-frame clones alone and is incomplete. The table shows 150,000 to 200,000 clones, with around four fifths occurring only once. Sequenced input: PBMCs. These TCRs come from a woman in her thirties in good health and CMV-seronegative.

The rearrangement links TRBV7-6 to TRBJ1-1, with 7 bases that match TRBD1. This CDR3 spans 15 amino acids. CDR1 is SGHVS, CDR2 FNYEAQ, per germline. V gave up 1 base and J gave up 0 bases; unmatched junction bases: 2. The CDR3 DNA follows: TGTGCCAGCAGCTTAGGGGACAGCCTGAACACTGAAGCTTTCTTT. Translated: CASSLGDSLNTEAFF.

This clone was counted once. V usage is TRBV7-9 and J usage is TRBJ2-7, with D uncertain. This CDR3 is built from 11 residues. The V gene lost 4 bases and the J gene lost 2 bases, with 3 bases spanning the gap. Germline loops: CDR1 SEHNR, CDR2 FQNEAQ (reference sequence). This CDR3 is CASSSAYEQYF. CDR3 sequence (DNA): TGTGCCAGCAGCTCAGCCTACGAGCAGTACTTC.

The chain combines TRBV18 with TRBJ2-7, with D possibly being TRBD2 (6 bases). CDR1 KGHSH and CDR2 LQKENI come from the germline V gene. The length of the CDR3 is 14 residues. Trimming took off 0 bases at V and 3 bases at J, with 9 bases between the two ends. The CDR3 sequence is CASSPPGRLYEQYF. As DNA, the CDR3 is TGTGCCAGCTCACCACCGGGGAGGCTCTACGAGCAGTACTTC.

The chain employs TRBV2 and TRBJ1-6; 8 bases are a match to TRBD1. The CDR3 extends over 14 amino acids. Germline CDR1 SNHLY, CDR2 FYNNEI. V trimming: 3 bases; J trimming: 9 bases; junction bases outside the gene matches: 4. The CDR3 nucleotides read TGTGCCAGCAGTGAGCAGGGGGCAGGTTCACCCCTCCACTTT. Translating it yields CASSEQGAGSPLHF.

V is TRBV5-1 and J is TRBJ2-5; D may be TRBD1 (6 bases). CDR1 and CDR2 (germline): SGHRS, YFSETQ. Trimming shortened V by 3 bases and J by 1 base, and 10 bases separated the two germline ends. The CDR3 totals 14 residues. CDR3 DNA sequence: TGCGCCAGCAGCTCCGGGACATTCCAAGAGACCCAGTACTTC. This translates into CASSSGTFQETQYF.

The count of this clone is one. This chain joins TRBV7-2 and TRBJ1-3, with D uncertain. Trimming stripped 5 bases from V and 4 bases from J, with 18 bases between. The CDR3 sequence is 16 residues long. CDR1 is SGHTA, CDR2 FQGNSA, per germline. The CDR3: CASSRRAGYLGNTIYF. The CDR3 DNA follows: TGTGCCAGCAGCCGCCGGGCGGGTTACCTGGGAAACACCATATATTTT.

This clone was observed a few times. V is TRBV2 and J is TRBJ1-1, with TRBD1 as a possible D gene (6 bases). Germline V gives CDR1 SNHLY, CDR2 FYNNEI. V was pared by 2 bases and J by 0 bases, with 10 bases between. The CDR3 extends over 15 amino acids. CDR3 residues: CASSELQGMNTEAFF. CDR3 in DNA: TGTGCCAGCAGTGAATTGCAGGGGATGAACACTGAAGCTTTCTTT.